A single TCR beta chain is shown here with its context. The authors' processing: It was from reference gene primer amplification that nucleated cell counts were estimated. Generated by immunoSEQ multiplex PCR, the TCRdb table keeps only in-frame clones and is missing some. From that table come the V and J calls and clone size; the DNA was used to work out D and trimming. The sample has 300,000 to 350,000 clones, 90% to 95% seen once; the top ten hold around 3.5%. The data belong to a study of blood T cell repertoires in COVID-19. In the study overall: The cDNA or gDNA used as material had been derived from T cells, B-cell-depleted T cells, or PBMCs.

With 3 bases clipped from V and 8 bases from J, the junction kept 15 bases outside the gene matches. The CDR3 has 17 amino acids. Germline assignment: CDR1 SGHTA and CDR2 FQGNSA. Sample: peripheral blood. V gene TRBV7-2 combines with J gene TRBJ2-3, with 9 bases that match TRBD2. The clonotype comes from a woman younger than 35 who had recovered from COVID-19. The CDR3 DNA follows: TGTGCCAGCAGCTTCAGGGGAGGGCTAGCGGGAAGGGTTACGCAGTATTTT. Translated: CASSFRGGLAGRVTQYF.